The 4 T cell receptor beta chains presented below share a single source sample, sequenced in a study of persistence of HIV-infected CD4 T cells. No antigens are known for them. Sequencing used immunoSEQ version 4 in survey mode. Assay: immunoSEQ multiplex PCR; the TCRdb copy retains only in-frame clones and omits some. Of just over 7,500 clones listed, under 80% are singletons. The stimulus was lysate of CMV-infected fibroblasts, approximately 9.6 ug/mL. Sorting of responding CD4+ T cells relied on upregulated CD40 ligand together with CD69. The sequencing used CD4+ T cells sorted from PBMCs after approximately 19-hour stimulation, collected from a patient who received antiretroviral therapy. All receptors come from an adult man with HIV who was CMV-seropositive.

The chain carries TRBV5-8 and TRBJ1-5; tentative D call: TRBD1 (5 bases). Germline CDR1 reads SGHTS; CDR2 reads YDEGEE. V was shortened by 1 base and J by 4 bases, with 6 bases between the two germline ends. The CDR3 loop spans 13 amino acids. The CDR3 DNA reads TGTGCCAGCAGCTTGTCAGGGAATCAGCCCCAGCATTTT. This gives the protein CASSLSGNQPQHF.

This clone was counted a few times. This chain joins TRBV30 and TRBJ2-5, with 9 bases lining up with TRBD2. With 5 bases clipped from V and 7 bases from J, the junction kept 8 bases outside the gene matches. Germline loops: CDR1 GTSNPN, CDR2 SVGIG (reference sequence). This CDR3 region has 13 residues. The CDR3 DNA reads TGTGCCTGGGTAGCGGGAGAACTTGGGACCCAGTACTTC. Its translation: CAWVAGELGTQYF.

V usage is TRBV7-2 and J usage is TRBJ2-7; TRBD1 is a possible D gene (5 bases). The germline V and J ends were trimmed by 4 bases and 1 base, with 14 bases remaining between them. The CDR3 length is 15 residues. Per germline, CDR1 SGHTA and CDR2 FQGNSA. The CDR3 loop is CASSSTGFSSYEQYF. The CDR3 coding sequence is TGTGCCAGCAGCTCAACAGGTTTCTCTTCCTACGAGCAGTACTTC.

This rearrangement joins TRBV6-2 or TRBV6-3 to TRBJ2-5; D perhaps matches TRBD2 (6 bases). The V end lost 6 bases, the J end lost 5 bases, and 10 bases lay between the germline ends. The CDR3 is made up of 12 amino acids. Germline values: CDR1 MNHEY, CDR2 SVGEGT. CDR3 bases: TGTGCCAGCAGCCAGGGAGGTGAGACCCAGTACTTC. Translating it yields CASSQGGETQYF.